What follows describes a single T cell receptor beta chain. The table came from immunoSEQ multiplex PCR; TCRdb's copy has only in-frame clones and leaves some out. The sample consists of 25,000 to 30,000 clones, around 87% of them appearing once. These data are taken from a study of control samples from healthy donors and cancer patients. The V and J ends lost 4 bases and 1 base, in that order; junction bases with no gene match: 10. The CDR3 extends over 18 amino acids. Germline V CDR1 and CDR2: SGHTA, FQGTGA. This chain links TRBV7-3 with TRBJ2-3; 11 bases line up with TRBD2. Sequenced input: PBMCs. This TCR was sampled from a woman between 40 and 55 years old with lung cancer. The CDR3 nucleotides are TGTGCCAGCAGCTCCTTAGGGGCGGGACTAGCGGGCACAGATACGCAGTATTTT. Translating gives CASSSLGAGLAGTDTQYF.